The 21 T cell receptor beta chains reported below all come from one sample, sequenced in a study of T-cell memory formation after mild COVID-19. TCRdb fed the 5' RACE reads into MiXCR, producing one record per CDR3 protein. The top ten hold less than 10% of the sample, which has 530,000 or so distinct CDR3 sequences, 15% to 20% seen once. The sequenced sample was PBMCs or a T cell subset sorted from them (not recorded which). The receptors were gathered from an adult woman who had mild COVID-19 (a few samples of this study predate the infection). Cell type and time point are not known.

The V gene is TRBV27, the J gene TRBJ2-1; 10 nucleotides match TRBD2. Germline lookup yields CDR1 MNHEY and CDR2 SMNVEV (reference sequence). This CDR3 spans 16 amino acids. The V gene end was trimmed by 5 bases and the J gene end by 8 bases; junction bases not matched to a gene: 12. The CDR3 is CASSAGLALTKDEQFF. In nucleotides, the CDR3 is TGTGCCAGCAGTGCGGGACTAGCGCTTACTAAGGATGAGCAGTTCTTC.

This clonotype has a handful of counts. CDR3 in amino acids: CAISEADTQYF. As DNA, the CDR3 is TGTGCCATCAGTGAGGCTGATACGCAGTATTTT. V is TRBV10-3 and J is TRBJ2-3; D unclear. Germline CDR1 ENHRY, CDR2 SYGVKD. The CDR3 has 11 residues. V lost 2 bases and J 6 bases, leaving 3 bases between the germline ends.

This clonotype was seen only a few times. This chain links TRBV4-1 with TRBJ2-7; TRBD1 might be the D (6 bases). Germline CDR1 reads MGHRA; CDR2 reads YSYEKL. V was trimmed by 1 base and J by 5 bases, leaving 15 bases between them. The CDR3 is 15 residues long. The chain's CDR3 is CASSQVAGAANEQYF. The CDR3 nucleotides are TGCGCCAGCAGCCAAGTCGCAGGGGCGGCGAACGAGCAGTACTTC.

V is TRBV15 and J is TRBJ2-5; 8 bases fit TRBD1. The CDR3 length is 13 residues. V trimming: 6 bases; J trimming: 7 bases; junction bases outside the gene matches: 7. In germline, CDR1 is LNHNV, CDR2 YYDKDF (reference sequence). The CDR3 DNA sequence: TGTGCCACCAGGGACAGGGTACTAGGGACCCAGTACTTC. This gives the protein CATRDRVLGTQYF.

This clonotype was found many times. The chain carries TRBV20-1 and TRBJ2-1; 11 bases map to TRBD2. The CDR3 runs 15 residues. V dropped 6 bases and J dropped 2; count of bases not matched to a gene: 6. Looked up from germline, CDR1 is DFQATT and CDR2 is SNEGSKA (reference sequence). As DNA, the CDR3 is TGCAGTGCCGTAATAGCGGGAGGGACCTACAATGAGCAGTTCTTC. Translation gives CSAVIAGGTYNEQFF.

V usage is TRBV7-9 and J usage is TRBJ2-7; the match to TRBD1 covers 9 bases. The trim removed 5 bases at V and 5 bases at J, leaving 4 bases unmatched. This CDR3 is 13 amino acids long. The germline V gene has CDR1 SEHNR and CDR2 FQNEAQ (reference sequence). The CDR3 nucleotides read TGTGCCAGCAGCCGGGACAGGGCTAACGAGCAGTACTTC. It encodes CASSRDRANEQYF.

This chain uses TRBV6-1 with TRBJ1-5; possibly TRBD1 for D (6 bases). The V end was cut by 6 bases, the J end by 1 base, with 19 bases between. The germline V gene has CDR1 MNHNS and CDR2 SASEGT. The CDR3 is made up of 17 amino acids. CDR3 nucleotide sequence: TGTGCCAGCAGGAAAGCGGCAGGGGTAGGGAGCAATCAGCCCCAGCATTTT. Protein product: CASRKAAGVGSNQPQHF.

Written as DNA, the CDR3 is TGTGCCAGCAGTTACTCGAATCCAGGGAGTCCGGTTAGCACTGAAGCTTTCTTT. It encodes CASSYSNPGSPVSTEAFF. V usage is TRBV6-5 and J usage is TRBJ1-1; possible D gene TRBD1, 5 bases. V shed 0 bases and J shed 4 bases, with 21 bases lying between them. The germline V gene encodes CDR1 MNHEY and CDR2 SVGAGI. The CDR3 is 18 residues long.

This clonotype came up a few times. The V gene is TRBV29-1, the J gene TRBJ1-2, with a weak D call TRBD1 (5 bases). The CDR3 spans 11 residues. V lost 7 bases and J 8 bases, leaving 14 bases between the germline ends. Germline V gene sequence: CDR1 SQVTM, CDR2 ANQGSEA. The CDR3 loop is CSGTQGGGYTF. The CDR3 nucleotides read TGCAGCGGGACCCAGGGAGGCGGCTACACCTTC. The full variable domain, in which reference TRBV29-1 and TRBJ1-2 provide the parts outside the CDR3, is SAVISQKPSRDICQRGTSLTIQCQVDSQVTMMFWYRQQPGQSLTLIATANQGSEATYESGFVIDKFPISRPNLTFSTLTVSNMSPEDSSIYLCSGTQGGGYTFGSGTRLTVV.

With respect to this clonotype: At one end, the junction sequence differs from germline, possibly due to a read error. This chain uses TRBV12-3 or TRBV12-4 with TRBJ2-3; D is possibly TRBD2 (5 bases). The CDR3 totals 15 residues. The CDR3 spells CASSVGADSTDTQYF. The CDR3 DNA reads as TGTGCCAGCAGCGTCGGAGCGGATTCCACAGACACGCAGTATTTT.

In this sample, this clonotype turned up a few times. This chain links TRBV25-1 with TRBJ2-2; possibly TRBD1 for D (7 bases). This CDR3 spans 16 amino acids. The V gene's germline CDR1 is MGHDK and CDR2 SYGVNS. The ends were cut back, 8 bases at V and 6 bases at J, with 22 bases in the middle. DNA of the CDR3: TGTGCCAGCCTCGGGAGAGGGGGCAACTTTCCCGGGGAGCTGTTTTTT. Translation gives CASLGRGGNFPGELFF.

The table lists this clonotype with a few counts. The rearrangement joins TRBV20-1 to TRBJ1-1; no definite D call. Germline V gene lookup returns CDR1 DFQATT and CDR2 SNEGSKA (reference sequence). The CDR3 is 14 amino acids. Trimming removed 1 base from V and 5 bases from J, with 14 bases in between. In DNA, the CDR3 is TGCAGTGCTAGAGTACCGGGCAGGTATACTGAAGCTTTCTTT. This sequence encodes CSARVPGRYTEAFF.

V and J are TRBV29-1 and TRBJ2-3, with D maybe TRBD2 (7 bases). The CDR3 sequence is 15 residues long. The germline CDR1 and CDR2 sequences are SQVTM and ANQGSEA. Trimming left V 4 bases short and J 6 bases short, with 20 bases between. CDR3 bases: TGCAGCGTTGGGGGGGCTAGCGGCCTCCCGGATACGCAGTATTTT. The encoded protein is CSVGGASGLPDTQYF.

This clonotype was counted at least ten times. The rearrangement joins TRBV5-5 to TRBJ2-5; no clear D. The CDR3 runs to 14 residues. CDR1 and CDR2 from the germline V gene are SGHKS and YYEKEE (reference sequence). Trimming removed 2 bases at V and 5 bases at J, with 13 bases between. CDR3: CASSFGRPLETQYF. As DNA, the CDR3 is TGTGCCAGCAGCTTCGGTAGGCCCTTGGAGACCCAGTACTTC. Full variable domain (missing parts from reference TRBV5-5 and TRBJ2-5): DAGVTQSPTHLIKTRGQQVTLRCSPISGHKSVSWYQQVLGQGPQFIFQYYEKEERGRGNFPDRFSARQFPNYSSELNVNALLLGDSALYLCASSFGRPLETQYFGPGTRLLVL.

This chain joins TRBV19 and TRBJ2-7; 8 bases match TRBD2. The CDR3 has 14 amino acids. From germline, CDR1 is LNHDA and CDR2 SQIVND (reference sequence). Trimming at V came to 5 bases and at J to 0 bases, leaving 3 bases not matched to a gene. The CDR3 here is CASSQRERSYEQYF. CDR3 DNA sequence: TGTGCCAGTAGTCAGCGGGAGCGCTCCTACGAGCAGTACTTC.

The table lists this clonotype with a few counts. CDR3 in amino acids: CASSFLGGVLNEKLFF. CDR3 DNA sequence: TGCGCCAGCAGCTTCCTCGGTGGGGTCCTCAATGAAAAACTGTTTTTT. The chain couples TRBV5-1 to TRBJ1-4, with D unclear. Trimming pared 2 bases from V and 5 bases from J, leaving 16 bases between. This CDR3 has 16 amino acids. Germline CDR1 is SGHRS and CDR2 is YFSETQ. Supplemented by reference TRBV5-1 and TRBJ1-4, the full variable domain reads KAGVTQTPRYLIKTRGQQVTLSCSPISGHRSVSWYQQTPGQGLQFLFEYFSETQRNKGNFPGRFSGRQFSNSRSEMNVSTLELGDSALYLCASSFLGGVLNEKLFFGSGTQLSVL.

The J gene is TRBJ2-6, the V gene TRBV5-5, with unresolved D. Trimming stripped 4 bases from V and 0 bases from J, with 11 bases between. The CDR3 loop spans 16 amino acids. CDR1 SGHKS and CDR2 YYEKEE come from the germline V gene (reference sequence). This chain's CDR3 is CASSPLPGSGANVLTF. CDR3 DNA: TGTGCCAGCAGCCCTCTTCCAGGCTCTGGGGCCAACGTCCTGACTTTC.

V and J are TRBV12-3 or TRBV12-4 and TRBJ2-6; no clear D. The ends were cut back, 4 bases at V and 4 bases at J, with 14 bases in the middle. CDR3 length equals 16 residues. The CDR3 coding sequence is TGTGCCAGCAGTTCCGAGTCCGGTACCGGGGCCAACGTCCTGACTTTC. Translation gives CASSSESGTGANVLTF.

This clonotype showed up many times. The V gene is TRBV4-1, the J gene TRBJ2-2; D remains unclear. V lost 0 bases and J 7 bases, leaving 12 bases between the germline ends. This CDR3 is built from 15 residues. Germline V gives CDR1 MGHRA, CDR2 YSYEKL. CDR3 bases: TGCGCCAGCAGCCAAGATGGAAGAAGAAACGGGGAGCTGTTTTTT. It codes for CASSQDGRRNGELFF.

The gene calls are TRBV6-1 and TRBJ2-3; 10 bases are shared with TRBD1. The CDR3 is 15 amino acids. Germline V gene lookup returns CDR1 MNHNS and CDR2 SASEGT. The V segment lost 5 bases and the J segment 3 bases; nucleotides outside the gene matches: 5. CDR3 region: CASSSRDRGTDTQYF. Written as DNA, the CDR3 is TGTGCCAGCAGTTCACGGGACAGGGGAACAGATACGCAGTATTTT.

The CDR3 protein is CSATGTGGSLNTEAFF. CDR3 nucleotides: TGCAGTGCAACCGGGACAGGGGGCTCTCTGAACACTGAAGCTTTCTTT. The chain links TRBV20-1 to TRBJ1-1, with 12 bases lining up with TRBD1. With V trimmed by 6 bases and J by 0 bases, 8 bases remained unmatched. The germline CDR1 and CDR2 sequences are DFQATT and SNEGSKA (reference sequence). The CDR3 runs 16 residues.